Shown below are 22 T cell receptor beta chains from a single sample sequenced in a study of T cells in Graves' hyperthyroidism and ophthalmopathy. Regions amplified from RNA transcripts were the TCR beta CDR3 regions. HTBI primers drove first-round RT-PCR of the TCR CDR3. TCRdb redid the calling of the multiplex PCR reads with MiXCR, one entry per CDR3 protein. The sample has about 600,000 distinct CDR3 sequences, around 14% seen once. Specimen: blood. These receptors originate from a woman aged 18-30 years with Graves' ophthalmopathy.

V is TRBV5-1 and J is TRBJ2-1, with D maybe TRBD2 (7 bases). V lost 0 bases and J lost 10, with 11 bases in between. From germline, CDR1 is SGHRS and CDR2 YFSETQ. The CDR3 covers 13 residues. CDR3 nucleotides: TGCGCCAGCAGCTTGGGGGGGGGCCGGGAGCAGTTCTTC. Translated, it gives CASSLGGGREQFF.

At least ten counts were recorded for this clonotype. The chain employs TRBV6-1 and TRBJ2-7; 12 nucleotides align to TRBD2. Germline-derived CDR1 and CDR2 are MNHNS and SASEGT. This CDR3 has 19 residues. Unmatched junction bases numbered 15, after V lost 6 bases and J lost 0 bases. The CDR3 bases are TGTGCCAGCAGGACAGACGGTGGGCCTAGCGGGAGGGCCTCCTACGAGCAGTACTTC. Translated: CASRTDGGPSGRASYEQYF.

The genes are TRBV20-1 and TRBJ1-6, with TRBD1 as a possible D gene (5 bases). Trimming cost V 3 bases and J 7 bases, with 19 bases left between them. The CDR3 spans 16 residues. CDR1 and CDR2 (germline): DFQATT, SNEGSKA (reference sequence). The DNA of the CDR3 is TGCAGTGCTAGCTCCGGGACGCTCGGATGGAATTCACCCCTCCACTTT. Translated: CSASSGTLGWNSPLHF.

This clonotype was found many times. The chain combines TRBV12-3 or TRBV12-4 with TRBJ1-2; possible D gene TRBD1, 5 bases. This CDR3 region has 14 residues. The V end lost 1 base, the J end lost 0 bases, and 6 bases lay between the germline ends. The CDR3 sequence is CASSLGRANYGYTF. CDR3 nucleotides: TGTGCCAGCAGTTTAGGCAGGGCTAACTATGGCTACACCTTC.

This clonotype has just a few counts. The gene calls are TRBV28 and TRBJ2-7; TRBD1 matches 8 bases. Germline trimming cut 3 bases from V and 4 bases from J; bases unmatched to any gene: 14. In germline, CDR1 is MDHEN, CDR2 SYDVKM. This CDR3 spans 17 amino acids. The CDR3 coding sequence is TGTGCCAGCAGTTTGGCGTCCTACAGGGGGTCACGGTACGAGCAGTACTTC. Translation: CASSLASYRGSRYEQYF.

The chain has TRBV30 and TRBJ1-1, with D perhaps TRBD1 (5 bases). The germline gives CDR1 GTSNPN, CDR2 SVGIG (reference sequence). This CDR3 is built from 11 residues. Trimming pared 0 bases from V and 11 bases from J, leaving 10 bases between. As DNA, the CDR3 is TGTGCCTGGAGTGTGGGGGTAAAGGCTTTCTTT. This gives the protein CAWSVGVKAFF.

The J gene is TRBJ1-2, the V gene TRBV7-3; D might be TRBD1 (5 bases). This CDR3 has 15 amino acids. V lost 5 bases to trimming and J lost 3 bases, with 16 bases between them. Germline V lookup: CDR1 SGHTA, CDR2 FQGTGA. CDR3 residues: CASSPHGAPHYGYTF. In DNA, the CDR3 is TGTGCCAGCAGCCCCCACGGGGCTCCGCACTATGGCTACACCTTC.

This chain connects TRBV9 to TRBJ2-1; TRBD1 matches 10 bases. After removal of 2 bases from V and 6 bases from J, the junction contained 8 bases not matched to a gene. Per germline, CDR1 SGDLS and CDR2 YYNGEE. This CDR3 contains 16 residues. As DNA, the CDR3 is TGTGCCAGCAGCGTCGACAGGGGGCTAGCCCCCAATGAGCAGTTCTTC. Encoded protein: CASSVDRGLAPNEQFF.

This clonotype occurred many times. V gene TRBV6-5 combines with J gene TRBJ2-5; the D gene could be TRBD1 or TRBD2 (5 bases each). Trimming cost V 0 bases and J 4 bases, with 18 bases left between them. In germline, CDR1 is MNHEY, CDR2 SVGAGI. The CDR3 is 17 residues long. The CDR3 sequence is CASSYSTQPGRRETQYF. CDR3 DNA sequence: TGTGCCAGCAGTTACTCGACCCAACCGGGACGTAGAGAGACCCAGTACTTC.

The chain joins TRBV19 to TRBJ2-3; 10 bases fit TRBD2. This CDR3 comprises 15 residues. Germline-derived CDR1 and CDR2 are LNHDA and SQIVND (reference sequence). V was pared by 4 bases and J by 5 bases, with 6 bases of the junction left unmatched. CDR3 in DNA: TGTGCCAGTAGTAAGCGGGAGGGCCTGGGAGATACGCAGTATTTT. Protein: CASSKREGLGDTQYF.

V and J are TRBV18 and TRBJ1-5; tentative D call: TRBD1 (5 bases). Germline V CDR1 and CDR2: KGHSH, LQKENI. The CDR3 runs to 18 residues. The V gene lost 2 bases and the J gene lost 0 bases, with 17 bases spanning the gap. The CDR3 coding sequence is TGTGCCAGCTCACCAGGGACCATCGGCCGGACTAGCAATCAGCCCCAGCATTTT. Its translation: CASSPGTIGRTSNQPQHF.

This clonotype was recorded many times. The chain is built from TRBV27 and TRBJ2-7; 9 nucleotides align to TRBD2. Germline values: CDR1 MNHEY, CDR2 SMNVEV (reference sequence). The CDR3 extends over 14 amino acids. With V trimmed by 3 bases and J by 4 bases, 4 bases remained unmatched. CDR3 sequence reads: CASSFRREGYEQYF. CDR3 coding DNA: TGTGCCAGCAGTTTCCGGCGGGAGGGGTACGAGCAGTACTTC.

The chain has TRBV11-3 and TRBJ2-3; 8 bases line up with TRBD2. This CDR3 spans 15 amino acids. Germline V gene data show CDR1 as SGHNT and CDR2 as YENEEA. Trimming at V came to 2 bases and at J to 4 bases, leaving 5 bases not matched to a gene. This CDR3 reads CASSLRSGRSDTQYF. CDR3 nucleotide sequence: TGTGCCAGCAGCTTACGGAGCGGGAGATCAGATACGCAGTATTTT.

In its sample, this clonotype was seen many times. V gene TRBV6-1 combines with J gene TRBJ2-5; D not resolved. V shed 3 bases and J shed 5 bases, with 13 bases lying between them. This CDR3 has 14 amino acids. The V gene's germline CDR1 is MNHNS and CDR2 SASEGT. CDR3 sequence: CASSDWTLLETQYF. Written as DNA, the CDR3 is TGTGCCAGCAGTGATTGGACCCTCTTGGAGACCCAGTACTTC.

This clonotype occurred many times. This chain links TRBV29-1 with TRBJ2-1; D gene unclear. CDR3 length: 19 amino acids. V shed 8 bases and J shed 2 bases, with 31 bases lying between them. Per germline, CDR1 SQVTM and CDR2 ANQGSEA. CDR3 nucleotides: TGCAGCCCTAAATTGCGGTGGGCGGAAGATAGGGCCCCCTACAATGAGCAGTTCTTC. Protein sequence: CSPKLRWAEDRAPYNEQFF.

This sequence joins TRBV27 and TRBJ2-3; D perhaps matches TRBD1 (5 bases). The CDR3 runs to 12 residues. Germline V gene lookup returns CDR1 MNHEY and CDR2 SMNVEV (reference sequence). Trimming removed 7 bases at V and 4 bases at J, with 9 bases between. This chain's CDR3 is CASKGASDTQYF. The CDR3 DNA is TGTGCCAGCAAAGGGGCCTCAGATACGCAGTATTTT.

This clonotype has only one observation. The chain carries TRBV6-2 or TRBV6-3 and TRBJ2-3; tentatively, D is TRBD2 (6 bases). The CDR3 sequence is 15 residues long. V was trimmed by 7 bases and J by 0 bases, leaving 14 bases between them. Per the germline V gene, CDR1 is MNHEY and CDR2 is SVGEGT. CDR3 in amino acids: CASTPGGPSTDTQYF. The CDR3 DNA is TGTGCCAGCACCCCCGGAGGGCCGAGCACAGATACGCAGTATTTT.

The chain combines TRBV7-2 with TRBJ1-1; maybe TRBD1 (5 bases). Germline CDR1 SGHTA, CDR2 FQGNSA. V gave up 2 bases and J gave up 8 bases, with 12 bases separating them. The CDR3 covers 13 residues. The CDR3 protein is CASSLQRWTEAFF. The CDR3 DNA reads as TGTGCCAGCAGCTTACAACGATGGACAGAAGCTTTCTTT.

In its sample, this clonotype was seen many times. CDR3 in DNA: TGTGCCAGTAGTCCCGGGACAGGGGCCTTCTACGAGCAGTACTTC. Encoded protein: CASSPGTGAFYEQYF. The chain joins TRBV19 to TRBJ2-7, with 10 bases fitting TRBD1. Germline V gene sequence: CDR1 LNHDA, CDR2 SQIVND (reference sequence). The J segment lost 3 bases and the V segment lost 5 bases, leaving 7 bases of the junction unmatched. This CDR3 region has 15 residues. Full variable domain (outside the CDR3, taken from reference TRBV19 and TRBJ2-7): DGGITQSPKYLFRKEGQNVTLSCEQNLNHDAMYWYRQDPGQGLRLIYYSQIVNDFQKGDIAEGYSVSREKKESFPLTVTSAQKNPTAFYLCASSPGTGAFYEQYFGPGTRLTVT.

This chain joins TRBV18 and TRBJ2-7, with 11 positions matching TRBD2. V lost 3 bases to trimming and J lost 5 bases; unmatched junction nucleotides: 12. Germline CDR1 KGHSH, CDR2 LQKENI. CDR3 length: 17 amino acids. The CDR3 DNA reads TGTGCCAGCTCACCTGAGGGTAGCGGGAGGGCAGCAGACGAGCAGTACTTC. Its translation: CASSPEGSGRAADEQYF. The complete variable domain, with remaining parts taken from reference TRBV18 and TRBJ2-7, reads NAGVMQNPRHLVRRRGQEARLRCSPMKGHSHVYWYRQLPEEGLKFMVYLQKENIIDESGMPKERFSAEFPKEGPSILRIQQVVRGDSAAYFCASSPEGSGRAADEQYFGPGTRLTVT.

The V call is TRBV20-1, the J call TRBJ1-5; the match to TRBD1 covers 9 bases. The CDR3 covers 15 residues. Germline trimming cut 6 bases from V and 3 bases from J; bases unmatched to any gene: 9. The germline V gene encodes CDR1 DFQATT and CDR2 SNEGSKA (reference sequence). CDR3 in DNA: TGCAGTGCCCCTAGACAGGGGGGCCTCAATCAGCCCCAGCATTTT. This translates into CSAPRQGGLNQPQHF.

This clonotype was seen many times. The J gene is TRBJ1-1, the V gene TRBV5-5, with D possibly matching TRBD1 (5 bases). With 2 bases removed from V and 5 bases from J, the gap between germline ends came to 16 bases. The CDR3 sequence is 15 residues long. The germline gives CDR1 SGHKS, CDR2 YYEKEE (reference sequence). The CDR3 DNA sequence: TGTGCCAGCAGCTTAGACCCGGGACCGAGGACTGAAGCTTTCTTT. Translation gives CASSLDPGPRTEAFF.